Shown below are 4 T cell receptor beta chains from a single sample sequenced in a study of T-cell memory formation after mild COVID-19. MiXCR, run by TCRdb on the 5' RACE reads, gives a single entry per CDR3 protein. This sample yields fewer than 450,000 distinct CDR3 sequences, of which under 25% are seen a single time; around 12% belongs to the top ten. Sequenced sample: PBMCs or a T cell subset sorted from them (not recorded which). The receptor source for this set is an adult woman who had mild COVID-19 (a few samples of this study predate the infection). Cell type and time point are not known.

The chain couples TRBV3-1 to TRBJ2-1, with D possibly being TRBD1 or TRBD2 (5 bases each). The germline CDR1 and CDR2 sequences are LGHDT and YNNKEL (reference sequence). Trimming stripped 1 base from V and 7 bases from J, with 14 bases between. The CDR3 totals 15 residues. The CDR3 sequence is CASSQAGPVPNEQFF. CDR3 DNA: TGTGCCAGCAGCCAAGCGGGACCAGTCCCTAATGAGCAGTTCTTC.

There are a few counts of this clonotype. This chain uses TRBV18 with TRBJ1-6; 10 bases fit TRBD1. This CDR3 spans 18 amino acids. Trimming took 4 bases from V and 6 from J; bases not matched to a gene: 12. The germline gives CDR1 KGHSH, CDR2 LQKENI. The CDR3 region is CASSRVTTGGGINSPLHF. The DNA of the CDR3 is TGTGCCAGCTCACGAGTAACGACAGGGGGCGGAATTAATTCACCCCTCCACTTT. Complete variable domain (other parts from reference TRBV18 and TRBJ1-6): NAGVMQNPRHLVRRRGQEARLRCSPMKGHSHVYWYRQLPEEGLKFMVYLQKENIIDESGMPKERFSAEFPKEGPSILRIQQVVRGDSAAYFCASSRVTTGGGINSPLHFGNGTRLTVT.

This clonotype was found a few times. This chain connects TRBV9 to TRBJ2-5, with 9 bases aligning to TRBD2. The germline V gene has CDR1 SGDLS and CDR2 YYNGEE. The CDR3 consists of 16 residues. With V trimmed by 0 bases and J by 1 base, 4 bases remained unmatched. This CDR3 reads CASSVGASGVQETQYF. CDR3 nucleotides: TGTGCCAGCAGCGTAGGGGCTAGCGGGGTCCAAGAGACCCAGTACTTC.

This clonotype was seen a handful of times. The chain couples TRBV20-1 to TRBJ2-7; D not resolved. Germline V gives CDR1 DFQATT, CDR2 SNEGSKA (reference sequence). This CDR3 region has 12 residues. The V end lost 3 bases, the J end lost 5 bases, and 11 bases lay between the germline ends. The CDR3 bases are TGCAGTGCTAGTACCGTTGGTAACGAGCAGTACTTC. It translates to CSASTVGNEQYF.